A selection of T cell receptor beta chains follows, all from one sample in a study of T cells in localized non-small cell lung cancer. The assay was immunoSEQ multiplex PCR, and TCRdb's table has in-frame clones only and misses some. The sample records about 24,000 clones, 80% to 85% being singletons. Sequenced material: PBMCs, taken before any cancer treatment. These receptors originate from a man aged 35 to 69 with stage II lung adenocarcinoma. CDR3s include the opening cysteine and the closing phenylalanine or tryptophan. The D gene is left open where the match is weak. Only some rows state a clone size, as once, few, many or a class for expanded clones.

abundance: -
d_gene: TRBD1
j_gene: TRBJ1-1
v_gene: TRBV30
CDR3aa: CAWTRQGGGRWNTEAFF
CDR3nt: TGTGCCTGGACCCGGCAGGGGGGCGGGCGGTGGAACACTGAAGCTTTCTTT

abundance: few
d_gene: -
j_gene: TRBJ1-2
v_gene: TRBV7-9
CDR3aa: CASSFTGQQWSYTF
CDR3nt: TGTGCCAGCAGCTTCACGGGACAACAATGGAGCTACACCTTC

abundance: -
d_gene: -
j_gene: TRBJ1-2
v_gene: TRBV2
CDR3aa: CASSARVHGYTF
CDR3nt: TGTGCCAGCAGTGCCCGGGTTCATGGCTACACCTTC

abundance: -
d_gene: -
j_gene: TRBJ2-2
v_gene: TRBV7-3
CDR3aa: CASSSQGAGVGGELFF
CDR3nt: TGTGCCAGCAGCTCCCAGGGCGCAGGGGTAGGAGGGGAGCTGTTTTTT

abundance: -
d_gene: TRBD1
j_gene: TRBJ1-5
v_gene: TRBV9
CDR3aa: CASSVDGQGVQPQHF
CDR3nt: TGTGCCAGCAGCGTAGATGGACAGGGTGTTCAGCCCCAGCATTTT

abundance: -
d_gene: TRBD1
j_gene: TRBJ2-5
v_gene: TRBV9
CDR3aa: CASSVTDWTGQETQYF
CDR3nt: TGTGCCAGCAGCGTAACGGATTGGACAGGTCAAGAGACCCAGTACTTC

abundance: -
d_gene: -
j_gene: TRBJ2-1
v_gene: TRBV18
CDR3aa: CASSPRDNEQFF
CDR3nt: TGTGCCAGCTCACCAAGGGACAATGAGCAGTTCTTC

abundance: -
d_gene: -
j_gene: TRBJ2-5
v_gene: TRBV19
CDR3aa: CASSMESRAGQETQYF
CDR3nt: TGTGCCAGTAGTATGGAATCAAGGGCAGGGCAAGAGACCCAGTACTTC

abundance: -
d_gene: TRBD1
j_gene: TRBJ1-5
v_gene: TRBV30
CDR3aa: CAWSAADRARQPQHF
CDR3nt: TGTGCCTGGAGTGCCGCGGACAGGGCGCGTCAGCCCCAGCATTTT

abundance: once
d_gene: -
j_gene: TRBJ1-1
v_gene: TRBV5-1
CDR3aa: CASSLVWGGTEAFF
CDR3nt: TGCGCCAGCAGCTTGGTATGGGGGGGCACTGAAGCTTTCTTT

abundance: -
d_gene: -
j_gene: TRBJ1-1
v_gene: TRBV29-1
CDR3aa: CSVQGNTEAFF
CDR3nt: TGCAGCGTTCAGGGGAACACTGAAGCTTTCTTT

abundance: -
d_gene: -
j_gene: TRBJ2-5
v_gene: TRBV7-6
CDR3aa: CASSLELKETQYF
CDR3nt: TGTGCCAGCAGCTTAGAGTTAAAGGAGACCCAGTACTTC

abundance: -
d_gene: -
j_gene: TRBJ2-3
v_gene: TRBV5-4
CDR3aa: CASSLAGGPFADTQYF
CDR3nt: TGTGCCAGCAGCTTGGCCGGGGGGCCGTTCGCAGATACGCAGTATTTT

abundance: -
d_gene: TRBD1
j_gene: TRBJ2-2
v_gene: TRBV9
CDR3aa: CASSVSGTGVTGELFF
CDR3nt: TGTGCCAGCAGCGTTTCTGGGACAGGGGTCACCGGGGAGCTGTTTTTT